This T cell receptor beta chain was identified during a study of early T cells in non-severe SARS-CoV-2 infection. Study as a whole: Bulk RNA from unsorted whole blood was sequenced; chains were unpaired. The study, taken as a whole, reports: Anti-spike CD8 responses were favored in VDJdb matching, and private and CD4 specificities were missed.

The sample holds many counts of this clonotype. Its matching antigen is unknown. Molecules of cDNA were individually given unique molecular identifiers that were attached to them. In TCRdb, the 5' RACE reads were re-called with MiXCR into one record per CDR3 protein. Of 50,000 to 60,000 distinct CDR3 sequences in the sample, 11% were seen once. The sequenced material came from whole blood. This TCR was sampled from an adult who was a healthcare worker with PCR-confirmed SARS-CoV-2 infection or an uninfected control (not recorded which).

In nucleotides, the CDR3 is TGTGCCAGCAGCTTCGGACAGGGAAAAGGCTACACCTTC. Translating gives CASSFGQGKGYTF. V and J are TRBV7-3 and TRBJ1-2; 8 bases are shared with TRBD1. V shed 3 bases and J 8 bases; nucleotides not matched to a gene: 5. The CDR3 is made up of 13 amino acids. CDR1 SGHTA and CDR2 FQGTGA come from the germline V gene. Based on the CDR3 plus reference TRBV7-3 and TRBJ1-2, the full variable domain is GAGVSQTPSNKVTEKGKYVELRCDPISGHTALYWYRQSLGQGPEFLIYFQGTGAADDSGLPNDRFFAVRPEGSVSTLKIQRTERGDSAVYLCASSFGQGKGYTFGSGTRLTVV.